The following is a T cell receptor (beta chain) sequence with its context. The antigen remains undetermined. From germline, CDR1 is MNHEY and CDR2 SVGAGI. V was pared by 5 bases and J by 4 bases, with 11 bases between. The CDR3 sequence is 13 residues long. This sample stems from a study of blood T cells in healthy people across ages. General observations from the study: When set beside aged donors, long-lived donors presented more naive CD4+ cells and higher diversity. Roughly linear declines in TCR beta diversity per million T cells occurred with age.

Primers used in a second PCR of roughly 6 to 12 cycles were a sample-barcoded 5' primer and a J-beta primer mix. The template-switch adaptor, which had 12 random nucleotides, put a tag on each cDNA molecule. TCRdb redid the calling of the 5' RACE reads with MiXCR, one entry per CDR3 protein. The table shows about 680,000 distinct CDR3 sequences, with 49% occurring only once. The rearrangement uses TRBV6-5 and TRBJ1-1; the D is unclear. This receptor was identified in a woman aged 55-75 years in good health. The sequenced material came from blood. CDR3: CASSRTVSTEAFF. The CDR3 nucleotides read TGTGCCAGCAGTAGAACAGTTTCCACTGAAGCTTTCTTT.